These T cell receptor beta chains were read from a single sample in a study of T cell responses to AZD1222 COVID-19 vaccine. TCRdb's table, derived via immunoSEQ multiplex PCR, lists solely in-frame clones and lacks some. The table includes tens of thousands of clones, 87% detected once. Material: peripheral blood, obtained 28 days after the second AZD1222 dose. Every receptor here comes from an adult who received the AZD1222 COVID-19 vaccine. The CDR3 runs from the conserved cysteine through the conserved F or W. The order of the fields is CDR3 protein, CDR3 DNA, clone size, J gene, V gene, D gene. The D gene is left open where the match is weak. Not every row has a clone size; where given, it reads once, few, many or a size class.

CASSAEARTDTQYF,TGTGCCAGCAGCGCGGAGGCCCGCACAGATACGCAGTATTTT,NA,TRBJ2-3,TRBV9,NA
CASSYSGTGAGNTIYF,TGTGCCAGCAGTTACTCAGGGACAGGGGCTGGAAACACCATATATTTT,NA,TRBJ1-3,TRBV6-5,TRBD1
CASSRRQSNTEAFF,TGTGCCAGTAGTCGCCGACAGAGTAACACTGAAGCTTTCTTT,NA,TRBJ1-1,TRBV19,NA
CASQRGAGGEGYTF,TGCGCCAGTCAACGGGGGGCAGGGGGTGAAGGCTACACCTTC,NA,TRBJ1-2,TRBV10-1,TRBD1
CASSPRDSTEAFF,TGCGCCAGCAGCCCCAGGGACTCTACTGAAGCTTTCTTT,NA,TRBJ1-1,TRBV5-1,NA
CASRPSRPGEQYF,TGTGCCAGCAGACCCTCGCGCCCCGGCGAGCAGTACTTC,once,TRBJ2-7,TRBV28,NA
CAPQGGGAETQYF,TGTGCGCCCCAGGGCGGCGGGGCGGAGACCCAGTACTTC,NA,TRBJ2-5,TRBV5-8,NA
CASSLSRGVNQPQHF,TGTGCCAGCAGCCTGAGCCGGGGGGTAAATCAGCCCCAGCATTTT,once,TRBJ1-5,TRBV7-2,NA
CASRARGQGSNQPQHF,TGTGCCAGCAGGGCAAGGGGACAGGGAAGCAATCAGCCCCAGCATTTT,few,TRBJ1-5,TRBV28,TRBD1
CASSYSMEGGSEQFF,TGTGCCAGCAGTTACTCGATGGAGGGTGGTAGTGAGCAGTTCTTC,NA,TRBJ2-1,TRBV6-5,NA
CASSYSDQGWAEAFF,TGTGCCAGCAGTTACTCGGACCAGGGTTGGGCAGAAGCTTTCTTT,NA,TRBJ1-1,TRBV6-5,NA
CASSSTGAHGYTF,TGCGCCAGCAGCTCGACAGGAGCCCATGGCTACACCTTC,few,TRBJ1-2,TRBV5-1,NA
CSGSGGDNEKLFF,TGCAGCGGGAGTGGAGGGGATAATGAAAAACTGTTTTTT,NA,TRBJ1-4,TRBV29-1,NA
CASSLFLTGELFF,TGTGCCAGCAGTTTATTTTTAACCGGGGAGCTGTTTTTT,NA,TRBJ2-2,TRBV27,NA
CASSYGSGGTSYEQYF,TGTGCCAGCAGTTACGGGAGCGGGGGCACGTCCTACGAGCAGTACTTC,NA,TRBJ2-7,TRBV6-5,TRBD2
CASSRDLSTGELFF,TGTGCCAGCAGTCGCGACTTGAGCACCGGGGAGCTGTTTTTT,NA,TRBJ2-2,TRBV6-2/TRBV6-3,NA
CATYTSRIPNTDTQYF,TGTGCCACCTACACATCACGGATCCCGAACACAGATACGCAGTATTTT,NA,TRBJ2-3,TRBV15,NA
CASSPILQGARVGGYTF,TGTGCCAGTAGCCCGATACTACAGGGGGCGCGAGTAGGCGGCTACACCTTC,few,TRBJ1-2,TRBV19,TRBD1